The rows below give T cell receptor beta chains drawn from one sample of a study of PD-L1 blockade in urothelial cancer. Repertoires were generated with immunoSEQ multiplex PCR, while TCRdb's copy carries only in-frame clones and drops some. The sample holds roughly 63,000 clones, more than 80% seen once. Sequencing was performed on PBMCs, taken around atezolizumab (anti-PD-L1) treatment. The receptors derive from a man between 65 and 85 years old with urothelial cancer. Both conserved end residues are part of each CDR3. D genes are given only for firm matches. Part of the rows lack a size; the others show once, few, many or a class for expanded clones.

J gene,D gene,clone size,V gene,CDR3 length,CDR3 protein,CDR3 DNA
TRBJ1-1,TRBD1,-,TRBV19,15,CASSTLGQGNTEAFF,TGTGCCAGTAGTACCCTCGGACAGGGGAACACTGAAGCTTTCTTT
TRBJ2-7,-,-,TRBV5-4,14,CASSLRGLRDEQYF,TGTGCCAGCAGCTTGAGGGGACTGAGGGACGAGCAGTACTTC
TRBJ2-3,-,-,TRBV29-1,11,CSVDRSDTQYF,TGCAGCGTTGATCGTTCAGATACGCAGTATTTT
TRBJ2-5,TRBD1,-,TRBV7-7,13,CASSQGGRGTQYF,TGTGCTAGCAGTCAAGGGGGCAGGGGGACCCAGTACTTC
TRBJ2-7,TRBD2,-,TRBV4-1,17,CASSQDARLAGVYEQYF,TGCGCCAGCAGCCAAGATGCGAGACTAGCGGGTGTGTACGAGCAGTACTTC
TRBJ2-4,TRBD1,-,TRBV30,11,CAWTGGNIQYF,TGTGCCTGGACAGGGGGAAACATTCAGTACTTC
TRBJ1-1,TRBD1,-,TRBV5-6,13,CASSSGTGIEAFF,TGTGCCAGCAGCTCCGGGACAGGGATTGAAGCTTTCTTT
TRBJ2-2,TRBD1,-,TRBV19,18,CASGGGQGARENTGELFF,TGTGCCAGTGGGGGGGGACAGGGGGCAAGGGAGAACACCGGGGAGCTGTTTTTT
TRBJ2-3,TRBD2,-,TRBV5-1,17,CASSSPHLAGVADTQYF,TGCGCCAGCAGCTCCCCACATCTAGCGGGAGTGGCAGATACGCAGTATTTT
TRBJ2-7,-,few,TRBV5-1,14,CASSLDRDLYEQYF,TGCGCCAGCAGCTTGGACAGGGACCTCTACGAGCAGTACTTC
TRBJ2-2,TRBD1,-,TRBV28,15,CASSINRGHAGELFF,TGTGCCAGCAGCATAAACAGGGGGCACGCCGGGGAGCTGTTTTTT
TRBJ1-5,-,-,TRBV4-1,16,CASSQEITGANQPQHF,TGCGCCAGCAGCCAAGAGATAACAGGAGCTAATCAGCCCCAGCATTTT
TRBJ1-1,-,-,TRBV9,14,CASSSDPAGTEAFF,TGTGCCAGCAGCTCGGACCCGGCGGGGACTGAAGCTTTCTTT
TRBJ1-3,-,-,TRBV7-9,16,CASSLKGRPSGNTIYF,TGTGCCAGCAGCTTAAAAGGCAGGCCATCTGGAAACACCATATATTTT
TRBJ1-2,-,-,TRBV7-8,13,CASSLRRGAYQTF,TGTGCCAGCAGCTTAAGGAGGGGCGCGTATCAGACCTTC
TRBJ1-2,TRBD1,-,TRBV7-8,14,CASSSTGADGGYTF,TGTGCCAGCAGCTCGACAGGGGCAGATGGTGGCTACACCTTC
TRBJ2-2,TRBD2,-,TRBV7-8,14,CASNYGRAGGELFF,TGTGCCAGCAACTACGGGAGGGCCGGCGGGGAGCTGTTTTTT
TRBJ1-3,TRBD1,-,TRBV2,15,CASRRTGGTGNTIYF,TGTGCCAGCAGAAGGACAGGAGGGACTGGAAACACCATATATTTT
TRBJ2-4,TRBD2,-,TRBV5-4,14,CASSFGGEENIQYF,TGTGCCAGCAGCTTCGGGGGGGAGGAAAACATTCAGTACTTC
TRBJ1-2,-,few,TRBV9,15,CASSVEVGDHYGYTF,TGTGCCAGCAGCGTAGAGGTAGGGGATCACTATGGCTACACCTTC
TRBJ1-6,-,-,TRBV4-1,13,CASSQDFSGPLHF,TGCGCCAGCAGCCAAGACTTCTCAGGACCCCTCCACTTT
TRBJ1-2,-,few,TRBV4-1,15,CASSQDASENYGYTF,TGCGCCAGCAGCCAAGATGCATCGGAGAACTATGGCTACACCTTC
TRBJ2-3,TRBD2,-,TRBV19,16,CASSIGLAGAGDTQYF,TGTGCCAGTAGTATAGGACTAGCGGGAGCGGGTGATACGCAGTATTTT
TRBJ2-3,-,-,TRBV7-2,14,CASSLGGVPDTQYF,TGTGCCAGCAGCTTAGGGGGGGTCCCAGATACGCAGTATTTT
TRBJ2-7,-,-,TRBV29-1,12,CSVGGLGYEQYF,TGCAGCGTTGGGGGCCTCGGCTACGAGCAGTACTTC